A single sample gave rise to the 27 T cell receptor beta chains below, sequenced in a study of blood T cells in healthy people across ages. A J-beta primer mix and a sample-barcoded 5' primer were used in a second PCR of about 7 to 12 cycles. TCRdb itself ran the 5' RACE reads through MiXCR, one entry per CDR3 protein. This sample has roughly 1 million distinct CDR3 sequences, with 25% found just once. These same records also appear under a second study, on T cells of mothers and their children.

The source material was blood. All receptors come from a girl aged 2 to 10 in good health.

This chain connects TRBV6-1 to TRBJ2-3; 10 bases match TRBD1. Germline lookup yields CDR1 MNHNS and CDR2 SASEGT. CDR3 length equals 12 residues. CDR3: CVARTGGDTQYF. The CDR3 DNA follows: TGTGTCGCTCGGACAGGGGGAGATACGCAGTATTTT.

The rearrangement joins TRBV28 to TRBJ2-3, with D possibly being TRBD1 (7 bases). V lost 5 bases and J lost 3, with 18 bases in between. This CDR3 has 16 residues. CDR1 is MDHEN and CDR2 is SYDVKM in the germline V gene. This CDR3 is CASSPAEAGGTDTQYF. The CDR3 coding sequence is TGTGCCAGCAGTCCCGCCGAGGCAGGGGGGACAGATACGCAGTATTTT.

The chain recombines TRBV28 with TRBJ1-4, with 9 bases aligning to TRBD1. Germline CDR1 and CDR2: MDHEN and SYDVKM. The CDR3 has 16 amino acids. Trimming removed 2 bases from V and 7 bases from J; junction bases left unmatched: 8. The CDR3 DNA reads TGTGCCAGCAGTTTAACTTGGACAGGGGCGGCTGAAAAACTGTTTTTT. Its protein is CASSLTWTGAAEKLFF.

This clonotype was seen more than once but under ten times. The J gene is TRBJ1-3, the V gene TRBV12-3 or TRBV12-4; D is unclear. Trimming left V 4 bases short and J 5 bases short, with 3 bases between. The CDR3 runs 11 residues. In DNA, the CDR3 is TGTGCCAGCAGTTCCCGAAACACCATATATTTT. Translation: CASSSRNTIYF.

This clonotype was observed a handful of times. The rearrangement links TRBV20-1 to TRBJ2-5; D is tentatively TRBD1 or TRBD2 (5 bases each). TRBJ2-7 explains the end of the DNA better; the J call may be wrong. This CDR3 has 14 residues. Per germline, CDR1 DFQATT and CDR2 SNEGSKA (reference sequence). The CDR3 loop reads CSAMKPGPNYEQYF. In nucleotides, the CDR3 is TGCAGTGCTATGAAACCGGGGCCTAACTACGAGCAGTACTTC.

A single count supports this clonotype. CDR3 coding DNA: TGCGCCAGCAGCTTGGTAAACGGGGCGGGAGCTCACTCCTACGAGCAGTACTTC. Translated: CASSLVNGAGAHSYEQYF. V and J are TRBV5-1 and TRBJ2-7; TRBD2 matches at 7 bases. CDR1 is SGHRS and CDR2 is YFSETQ in the germline V gene. The CDR3 totals 18 residues. V shed 0 bases, J shed 0 bases, and the junction held 12 bases outside the gene matches.

This clonotype has just a few counts. CDR3 bases: TGTGCCAGCAGTTACCCACAGGGACAGCCCCAGCATTTT. It codes for CASSYPQGQPQHF. The rearrangement joins TRBV6-2 or TRBV6-3 to TRBJ1-5; perhaps TRBD1 as D (6 bases). CDR3 length: 13 residues. Germline CDR1 is MNHEY and CDR2 is SVGEGT. Trimming cost V 2 bases and J 7 bases, with 9 bases left between them.

V is TRBV15 and J is TRBJ1-2, with unresolved D. V was pared by 3 bases and J by 8 bases, with 7 bases between. The germline gives CDR1 LNHNV, CDR2 YYDKDF (reference sequence). The CDR3 has 11 amino acids. This CDR3 is CATSSGWGYTF. CDR3 nucleotides: TGTGCCACCAGCAGTGGGTGGGGCTACACCTTC.

In this sample, this clonotype turned up a few times. This rearrangement joins TRBV6-2 or TRBV6-3 to TRBJ2-3; 12 bases map to TRBD2. Trimming at V came to 6 bases and at J to 0 bases, leaving 10 bases not matched to a gene. The CDR3 covers 18 residues. Germline V CDR1 and CDR2: MNHEY, SVGEGT. The CDR3 bases are TGTGCCAGCAGCCCTGGACTAGCGGGGCCAATAAGCACAGATACGCAGTATTTT. This sequence encodes CASSPGLAGPISTDTQYF.

This clonotype was counted between two and nine times. The rearrangement uses TRBV4-3 and TRBJ1-2; no clear D gene. The germline gives CDR1 LGHNA, CDR2 YSLEER. The CDR3 is 13 residues long. Trimming shortened V by 0 bases and J by 5 bases, and 7 bases separated the two germline ends. This CDR3 is CASSQDLLYGYTF. DNA for the CDR3: TGCGCCAGCAGCCAAGATCTCCTATATGGCTACACCTTC.

J is TRBJ2-7 and V is TRBV5-1, with 10 bases matching TRBD2. The CDR3 loop spans 16 amino acids. Germline trimming cut 4 bases from V and 9 bases from J; bases unmatched to any gene: 16. The germline V gene encodes CDR1 SGHRS and CDR2 YFSETQ. CDR3 DNA: TGCGCCAGCAGCGCGCGTTCCGGGACTAGCGAGTCAGTGCAGTACTTC. Residues: CASSARSGTSESVQYF.

This sequence joins TRBV3-1 and TRBJ2-3; TRBD2 agrees at 8 bases. The germline gives CDR1 LGHDT, CDR2 YNNKEL (reference sequence). The CDR3 totals 15 residues. The V gene end was trimmed by 3 bases and the J gene end by 8 bases; junction bases not matched to a gene: 10. The CDR3 DNA reads TGTGCCAGCAGCCAGGAAACTAGCGGCCCTGGTACGCAGTATTTT. This codes for CASSQETSGPGTQYF.

The rearrangement joins TRBV12-3 or TRBV12-4 to TRBJ2-4; D perhaps matches TRBD1 (6 bases). Trimming took 8 bases from V and 0 from J, leaving 14 bases between them. This CDR3 region has 15 residues. The CDR3 sequence is CASARAQGAKNIQYF. The CDR3 DNA is TGTGCCAGCGCACGAGCACAGGGAGCCAAAAACATTCAGTACTTC.

This clonotype occurred a few times. The J gene is TRBJ2-3, the V gene TRBV4-1; a possible D gene is TRBD2 (10 bases). The CDR3 has 20 residues. Trimming took 5 bases from V and 2 from J, leaving 29 bases between them. Germline V lookup: CDR1 MGHRA, CDR2 YSYEKL. The CDR3 sequence is CASSTAGTGFSGRLTDTQYF. For the CDR3, the DNA is TGCGCCAGCAGCACAGCCGGGACAGGGTTTAGCGGGAGGCTCACAGATACGCAGTATTTT.

In this sample, this clonotype turned up a few times. The chain has TRBV5-4 and TRBJ2-5, with 7 nucleotides matching TRBD1. The DNA end is more similar to TRBJ2-1, so the J call may be wrong. There are 14 residues in the CDR3. CDR1 SGHNT and CDR2 YYREEE come from the germline V gene (reference sequence). CDR3 DNA: TGTGCCAGCAGCTTTCCGGGACAGTACAATGAGCAGTTCTTC. Protein: CASSFPGQYNEQFF.

V and J are TRBV4-3 and TRBJ2-3, with a possible D match to TRBD2 (7 bases). The V gene's germline CDR1 is LGHNA and CDR2 YSLEER. Trimming removed 4 bases at V and 5 bases at J, with 22 bases between. This CDR3 contains 17 residues. Written as DNA, the CDR3 is TGCGCCAGCAGCCTTGGACCGGGGGGCTCTCGGGGAGATACGCAGTATTTT. The encoded protein is CASSLGPGGSRGDTQYF.

This sequence joins TRBV11-3 and TRBJ2-5, with D hard to call. The V end lost 1 base, the J end lost 5 bases, and 8 bases lay between the germline ends. Per the germline V gene, CDR1 is SGHNT and CDR2 is YENEEA. CDR3 length equals 13 residues. DNA for the CDR3: TGTGCCAGCAGCTTAGGACGCTGGGAGACCCAGTACTTC. Translation gives CASSLGRWETQYF.

The V gene is TRBV29-1, the J gene TRBJ2-1, with D possibly being TRBD2 (5 bases). Per the germline V gene, CDR1 is SQVTM and CDR2 is ANQGSEA. The CDR3 extends over 13 amino acids. Trimming shortened V by 6 bases and J by 7 bases, and 16 bases separated the two germline ends. CDR3 DNA sequence: TGCAGCGTCCTCGGACTCCGAGGGAATGAGCAGTTCTTC. Amino acid sequence: CSVLGLRGNEQFF.

CDR3 residues: CASSQERLSLTFF. CDR3 nucleotide sequence: TGCGCCAGCAGCCAAGAACGCCTCTCACTCACTTTCTTT. The rearrangement uses TRBV4-1 and TRBJ1-1, with unresolved D. Germline CDR1 is MGHRA and CDR2 is YSYEKL. V lost 0 bases and J 12 bases, leaving 14 bases between the germline ends. This CDR3 contains 13 residues.

A few counts support this clonotype. The chain joins TRBV29-1 to TRBJ1-1; the D is unclear. CDR1 and CDR2 (germline): SQVTM, ANQGSEA. V gave up 4 bases and J gave up 8 bases, with 11 bases separating them. CDR3 size: 11 residues. In DNA form, the CDR3 reads TGCAGCGTTGGTCGAGTTGACGAAGCTTTCTTT. As protein: CSVGRVDEAFF. The full variable domain, its missing parts supplied by reference TRBV29-1 and TRBJ1-1, is SAVISQKPSRDICQRGTSLTIQCQVDSQVTMMFWYRQQPGQSLTLIATANQGSEATYESGFVIDKFPISRPNLTFSTLTVSNMSPEDSSIYLCSVGRVDEAFFGQGTRLTVV.

In this sample, this clonotype turned up a few times. The chain is built from TRBV7-3 and TRBJ2-3; tentatively, D is TRBD2 (6 bases). Germline values: CDR1 SGHTA, CDR2 FQGTGA. The CDR3 loop spans 13 amino acids. V gave up 5 bases and J gave up 8 bases, with 14 bases separating them. CDR3 loop: CASSASGVGTQYF. DNA of the CDR3: TGTGCCAGCAGCGCCTCGGGGGTCGGTACGCAGTATTTT.

In the case of this clonotype: It is likely a read error, because the conserved phenylalanine at the end of the CDR3 is missing. It is unclear where the CDR3 begins or ends on the DNA, so no DNA is shown, and the CDR3 is as TCRdb lists it. The chain joins TRBV5-1 to TRBJ2-7; TRBD1, the D gene given by the table, was not confirmed from the DNA. The CDR3 comprises 8 residues, both ends counted. Germline V gives CDR1 SGHRS, CDR2 YFSETQ. The CDR3 spells CASSWTAL.

The sample holds one count of this clonotype. V is TRBV7-8 and J is TRBJ2-7; a weak D match, TRBD1 (6 bases). The CDR3 is 14 amino acids. Germline lookup yields CDR1 SGHVS and CDR2 FQNEAQ. The V end was cut by 7 bases, the J end by 0 bases, with 13 bases between. Here the CDR3 DNA reads TGTGCCAGCACGAGGACAGTCCTCTCCTACGAGCAGTACTTC. Amino acid sequence: CASTRTVLSYEQYF.

The chain carries TRBV12-3 or TRBV12-4 and TRBJ2-2; TRBD2 agrees at 10 bases. Unmatched junction bases numbered 3, after V lost 5 bases and J lost 3 bases. The CDR3 loop spans 15 amino acids. DNA of the CDR3: TGTGCCAGCAGTCACGGACTAGCGGACACCGGGGAGCTGTTTTTT. Residues: CASSHGLADTGELFF.

The chain links TRBV3-1 to TRBJ2-7, with TRBD2 matching over 7 bases. The V segment lost 1 base and the J segment 7 bases; nucleotides outside the gene matches: 10. Germline CDR1 and CDR2: LGHDT and YNNKEL (reference sequence). The CDR3 runs to 15 residues. CDR3 in amino acids: CASSQGASGIREQYF. For the CDR3, the DNA is TGTGCCAGCAGCCAAGGGGCTAGCGGAATCCGGGAGCAGTACTTC.

The chain combines TRBV20-1 with TRBJ2-1; D is ambiguous. CDR1 and CDR2 from the germline V gene are DFQATT and SNEGSKA (reference sequence). The CDR3 runs 19 residues. With 3 bases removed from V and 3 bases from J, the gap between germline ends came to 27 bases. CDR3: CSASRGVVGFSYIYNEQFF. CDR3 DNA: TGCAGTGCTAGTCGTGGGGTAGTGGGGTTCTCATATATCTACAATGAGCAGTTCTTC.

The rearrangement joins TRBV7-9 to TRBJ2-7; D might be TRBD2 (6 bases). Germline CDR1 SEHNR, CDR2 FQNEAQ (reference sequence). Trimming took 6 bases from V and 6 from J, leaving 18 bases between them. This CDR3 comprises 14 residues. The CDR3 nucleotides read TGTGCCAGCAGTCCTTTAGAGGGGAGGTCCGAGCAGTACTTC. As protein: CASSPLEGRSEQYF. Together with reference TRBV7-9 and TRBJ2-7, the CDR3 gives the full variable domain: DTGVSQNPRHKITKRGQNVTFRCDPISEHNRLYWYRQTLGQGPEFLTYFQNEAQLEKSRLLSDRFSAERPKGSFSTLEIQRTEQGDSAMYLCASSPLEGRSEQYFGPGTRLTVT.